The clone carrying this T cell receptor beta chain was observed a single time. This sample is part of a study of technical replicates of blood from a few donors. TCRdb's copy holds only in-frame clones and misses some; the assay was immunoSEQ multiplex PCR. The sample lists under 80,000 clones; 91% were seen once. The sample consisted of T cells isolated from PBMCs. The sequence was obtained from a human donor in good health. Some clones in this sample may be carry-over from other donors' samples.

This CDR3 is CASSLTGGRESPGELFF. The DNA for the CDR3 is TGTGCCAGCAGCTTAACGGGAGGAAGGGAGAGCCCCGGGGAGCTGTTTTTT. V gene TRBV7-3 combines with J gene TRBJ2-2; a possible D gene is TRBD2 (6 bases). Trimming removed 0 bases at V and 6 bases at J, with 17 bases between. Germline V gives CDR1 SGHTA, CDR2 FQGTGA. There are 17 residues in the CDR3.